A single sample is the source of the 21 T cell receptor beta chains below, sequenced in a study of CD8 T cells in ankylosing spondylitis. Each CDR3 protein is one row after TCRdb ran MiXCR on the 5' RACE reads. The sample comprises 150,000 to 200,000 distinct CDR3 sequences, 10% to 15% of which are singletons, and 11% rests with the top ten. Input material: blood, either unsorted or a sorted T cell fraction (not recorded which). The receptors here all came from a female donor with ankylosing spondylitis or in good health (not recorded which).

This clonotype was counted at least ten times. V usage is TRBV20-1 and J usage is TRBJ2-1; 11 bases are a match to TRBD2. With V trimmed by 4 bases and J by 7 bases, 6 bases remained unmatched. Germline values: CDR1 DFQATT, CDR2 SNEGSKA (reference sequence). The CDR3 is 14 amino acids. The CDR3 protein is CSATTSGSQNEQFF. The DNA of the CDR3 is TGCAGTGCTACCACTAGCGGGAGTCAAAATGAGCAGTTCTTC.

This clonotype was recorded many times. Written as DNA, the CDR3 is TGCAGCGTTTCCCGAGGCCTGTCGGACAATGAGCAGTTCTTC. This codes for CSVSRGLSDNEQFF. The V and J genes are TRBV29-1 and TRBJ2-1; D is unclear. CDR1 and CDR2 from the germline V gene are SQVTM and ANQGSEA. The CDR3 totals 14 residues. The V end was cut by 5 bases, the J end by 5 bases, with 16 bases between.

This clonotype showed up just a few times. The CDR3 here is CASSLGAGVNYEQYF. The DNA for the CDR3 is TGTGCCAGCAGCTTAGGAGCGGGAGTGAACTACGAGCAGTACTTC. This chain connects TRBV7-2 to TRBJ2-7; 8 bases map to TRBD2. Trimming at V came to 1 base and at J to 3 bases, leaving 5 bases not matched to a gene. CDR3 length: 15 residues. Germline CDR1 is SGHTA and CDR2 is FQGNSA.

This clonotype was counted many times. The V and J genes are TRBV7-2 and TRBJ2-5, with D possibly TRBD1 on 5 matching bases. This CDR3 is 14 amino acids long. Trimming took 2 bases from V and 3 from J, leaving 10 bases between them. Germline V gene sequence: CDR1 SGHTA, CDR2 FQGNSA. CDR3 nucleotide sequence: TGTGCCAGCAGCTTATCAGGGCGAGAAGAGACCCAGTACTTC. Amino acids: CASSLSGREETQYF.

As for this clonotype: Since a much larger clone is just one base distant, this may be a read error. V is TRBV20-1 and J is TRBJ2-3; D is perhaps TRBD2 (5 bases). Trimming removed 0 bases at V and 7 bases at J, with 23 bases between. Germline-derived CDR1 and CDR2 are DFQATT and SNEGSKA (reference sequence). This CDR3 region has 17 residues. DNA of the CDR3: TGCAGTGCTAGAGATGGCCGCGAGGAGGTAAACACGAATACGCAGTATTTT. This sequence encodes CSARDGREEVNTNTQYF.

Comment on this clonotype: The junction and the germline gene differ at one end; a read error may be behind it. The CDR3 sequence: CASSVDGGSYEQHF. The CDR3 DNA is TGTGCCAGCAGCGTAGATGGCGGCTCCTACGAGCAGCACTTC. The chain couples TRBV9 to TRBJ2-7, with unresolved D. CDR1 and CDR2 from the germline V gene are SGDLS and YYNGEE. The length of the CDR3 is 14 residues.

This clonotype was seen repeatedly, ten times or more. The chain has TRBV3-1 and TRBJ2-2; a weak D match, TRBD1 (6 bases). With 3 bases removed from V and 5 bases from J, the gap between germline ends came to 16 bases. This CDR3 is built from 16 residues. From germline, CDR1 is LGHDT and CDR2 YNNKEL (reference sequence). This CDR3 reads CASSHAHRTATGELFF. CDR3 nucleotide sequence: TGTGCCAGCAGCCACGCCCACCGGACAGCAACCGGGGAGCTGTTTTTT.

This clonotype was counted many times. J is TRBJ2-7 and V is TRBV12-3 or TRBV12-4; 10 bases align to TRBD1. This CDR3 region has 14 residues. After removal of 3 bases from V and 7 bases from J, the junction contained 6 bases not matched to a gene. DNA for the CDR3: TGTGCCAGCAGTTTCCGGGACAGGGGTCGGGAGCAGTACTTC. It encodes CASSFRDRGREQYF.

About this clonotype itself: Possible read error: a much larger clone is one base away. The V gene is TRBV5-1, the J gene TRBJ1-4; 8 bases agree with TRBD1. This CDR3 region has 14 residues. Germline V gene lookup returns CDR1 SGHRS and CDR2 YFSETQ. The V gene end was trimmed by 4 bases and the J gene end by 4 bases; junction bases not matched to a gene: 3. The DNA of the CDR3 is TGCGCCAGCAGCGTGACAGGGGTTAATGAAAAACTGTTTTTT. The encoded protein is CASSVTGVNEKLFF.

This clonotype was observed at least ten times. This chain links TRBV25-1 with TRBJ1-2; no clear D gene. CDR1 and CDR2 from the germline V gene are MGHDK and SYGVNS. The CDR3 extends over 15 amino acids. Trimming shortened V by 7 bases and J by 3 bases, and 18 bases separated the two germline ends. The CDR3 reads CASKFDQIGDYGYTF. CDR3 bases: TGTGCCAGCAAATTTGACCAGATCGGTGACTATGGCTACACCTTC.

This clonotype was detected a few times. The chain carries TRBV5-1 and TRBJ1-2; the D gene is possibly TRBD1 (5 bases). The V gene's germline CDR1 is SGHRS and CDR2 YFSETQ. V shed 1 base and J shed 4 bases, with 11 bases lying between them. There are 14 residues in the CDR3. The CDR3 sequence is CASSLLQGVYGYTF. CDR3 nucleotides: TGCGCCAGCAGCTTGCTCCAGGGAGTCTATGGCTACACCTTC.

This clonotype has at least ten counts. The chain recombines TRBV6-1 with TRBJ2-1, with 10 positions matching TRBD2. The CDR3 has 15 amino acids. Germline loops: CDR1 MNHNS, CDR2 SASEGT. After removal of 11 bases from V and 5 bases from J, the junction contained 12 bases not matched to a gene. The CDR3 sequence: CAVQELAGSNNEQFF. The CDR3 DNA reads TGTGCCGTACAGGAACTAGCGGGGTCAAACAATGAGCAGTTCTTC.

This clonotype was observed a few times. The chain couples TRBV7-2 to TRBJ2-3; weak D call: TRBD2 (5 bases). The CDR3 runs 14 residues. V shed 3 bases and J shed 5 bases, with 12 bases lying between them. Germline V gene sequence: CDR1 SGHTA, CDR2 FQGNSA. The CDR3 loop reads CASSFVDYGDTQYF. CDR3 nucleotide sequence: TGTGCCAGCAGCTTTGTAGACTACGGAGATACGCAGTATTTT.

The chain recombines TRBV5-5 with TRBJ2-2; 10 bases fit TRBD2. Germline CDR1 is SGHKS and CDR2 is YYEKEE (reference sequence). With V trimmed by 4 bases and J by 5 bases, 5 bases remained unmatched. The CDR3 is 15 amino acids. This CDR3 reads CASSAVTSGTGELFF. In DNA form, the CDR3 reads TGTGCCAGCAGCGCCGTGACTAGCGGGACCGGGGAGCTGTTTTTT.

In this sample, this clonotype turned up a few times. The J gene is TRBJ2-3, the V gene TRBV7-2, with D maybe TRBD2 (6 bases). Trimming removed 1 base from V and 9 bases from J, with 11 bases in between. CDR1 and CDR2 (germline): SGHTA, FQGNSA. The CDR3 is made up of 13 amino acids. CDR3 amino acids: CASSLGEAATQYF. In DNA form, the CDR3 reads TGTGCCAGCAGCTTAGGGGAGGCGGCAACGCAGTATTTT.

This clonotype was found many times. The V and J genes are TRBV11-1 and TRBJ1-2, with D tentatively TRBD1 (6 bases). The germline V gene has CDR1 SGHAT and CDR2 FQDESV (reference sequence). The CDR3 has 13 amino acids. V dropped 8 bases and J dropped 1 base, with 11 bases sitting between them. CDR3 sequence: CASGDTINYGYTF. The CDR3 DNA is TGTGCCAGCGGGGACACCATTAACTATGGCTACACCTTC. Using reference TRBV11-1 and TRBJ1-2 for the parts outside the CDR3, the full variable domain is EAEVAQSPRYKITEKSQAVAFWCDPISGHATLYWYRQILGQGPELLVQFQDESVVDDSQLPKDRFSAERLKGVDSTLKIQPAELGDSAMYLCASGDTINYGYTFGSGTRLTVV.

This clonotype was picked up many times. The V gene is TRBV11-2, the J gene TRBJ2-7, with D hard to call. CDR1 SGHAT and CDR2 FQNNGV come from the germline V gene. This CDR3 contains 15 residues. Trimming left V 1 base short and J 2 bases short, with 12 bases between. CDR3 sequence: CASSLGQIGAYEQYF. Written as DNA, the CDR3 is TGTGCCAGCAGCTTAGGCCAGATTGGGGCCTACGAGCAGTACTTC.

This clonotype was seen more than once but under ten times. The rearrangement joins TRBV6-1 to TRBJ2-1, with D possibly TRBD1 on 6 matching bases. V was pared by 4 bases and J by 5 bases, with 9 bases between. CDR1 is MNHNS and CDR2 is SASEGT in the germline V gene. This CDR3 is 13 amino acids long. Written as DNA, the CDR3 is TGTGCCAGCAGTGGGACAGCAGACAATGAGCAGTTCTTC. It translates to CASSGTADNEQFF.

The chain carries TRBV7-2 and TRBJ2-7; D is uncertain. The CDR3 contains 12 residues. Germline V gene data show CDR1 as SGHTA and CDR2 as FQGNSA. The V and J ends lost 4 bases and 6 bases respectively, with 10 bases between them. CDR3: CASSSAPSEQYF. The CDR3 bases are TGTGCCAGCAGCTCCGCACCCTCCGAGCAGTACTTC.

The table lists this clonotype with many counts. This chain joins TRBV20-1 and TRBJ1-6, with 7 bases that match TRBD1. The V and J ends lost 6 bases and 8 bases, in that order; junction bases with no gene match: 13. Germline V gene data show CDR1 as DFQATT and CDR2 as SNEGSKA (reference sequence). CDR3 length: 15 residues. The CDR3 nucleotides read TGCAGTGCAACGTATATGGGCAGGGGGGATTCACCCCTCCACTTT. This sequence encodes CSATYMGRGDSPLHF.

In this sample, this clonotype turned up many times. The chain has TRBV7-2 and TRBJ1-1; D gene unclear. The germline V gene has CDR1 SGHTA and CDR2 FQGNSA. The CDR3 runs to 13 residues. V was cut by 8 bases and J by 0 bases, with 10 bases left in between. CDR3 region: CASGGSMNTEAFF. The CDR3 DNA reads TGTGCCAGCGGCGGGAGTATGAACACTGAAGCTTTCTTT.